These T cell receptor beta chains were read from a single sample in a study of blood T cell repertoires in COVID-19. The protocol was immunoSEQ multiplex PCR, while the TCRdb copy is restricted to in-frame clones and leaves out a portion. This sample has 330,000 or so clones, with roughly 87% found just once. Sequencing used peripheral blood. These receptors were taken from a man aged 25-40 years with COVID-19, enrolled during active disease. CDR3s include the opening cysteine and the closing phenylalanine or tryptophan. D genes are given only for firm matches. Clone size is stated in some rows and not others, as once, few, many or a class when expanded.

abundance	len	j_gene	v_gene	d_gene	CDR3aa	CDR3nt
NA	15	TRBJ2-1	TRBV3-1/TRBV3-2	TRBD2	CASSKLAGAYNEQFF	TGTGCCAGCAGCAAACTAGCGGGAGCCTACAATGAGCAGTTCTTC
NA	18	TRBJ2-2	TRBV18	TRBD2	CASSGGLAGIANTGELFF	TGTGCCAGCTCCGGGGGACTAGCGGGGATCGCGAACACCGGGGAGCTGTTTTTT
NA	14	TRBJ2-7	TRBV20-1	NA	CSASRGRLGYEQYF	TGCAGTGCTAGTCGCGGGCGACTGGGCTACGAGCAGTACTTC
NA	15	TRBJ2-5	TRBV14	NA	CASSSGILGGETQYF	TGTGCCAGCAGTTCCGGGATCCTGGGAGGAGAGACCCAGTACTTC
once	12	TRBJ1-2	TRBV28	NA	CASSQQGYGYTF	TGTGCCAGCAGCCAACAGGGTTATGGCTACACCTTC
NA	15	TRBJ1-1	TRBV13	NA	CASSLKLGARTEAFF	TGTGCCAGCAGCCTAAAGCTGGGGGCTAGGACTGAAGCTTTCTTT
NA	13	TRBJ2-7	TRBV3-1/TRBV3-2	NA	CASSRRGSYEQYF	TGTGCCAGCAGCCGCCGAGGCTCCTACGAGCAGTACTTC
NA	14	TRBJ2-7	TRBV18	TRBD1	CASSHWDSSYEQYF	TGTGCCAGCTCACACTGGGACAGCTCCTACGAGCAGTACTTC
few	15	TRBJ1-1	TRBV4-3	NA	CASSQDKSGKTEAFF	TGCGCCAGCAGCCAAGATAAATCAGGGAAGACTGAAGCTTTCTTT
NA	15	TRBJ1-2	TRBV5-4	TRBD1	CASSLHGTGDYGYTF	TGTGCCAGCAGCCTTCACGGGACAGGGGACTATGGCTACACCTTC
NA	17	TRBJ2-7	TRBV7-2	NA	CASSLFRGGDRTYEQYF	TGTGCCAGCAGCTTATTCCGAGGGGGGGACAGGACCTACGAGCAGTACTTC
NA	13	TRBJ1-1	TRBV5-1	NA	CASSFSPSTEAFF	TGCGCCAGCAGCTTCTCCCCGAGCACTGAAGCTTTCTTT
NA	15	TRBJ1-2	TRBV5-1	NA	CASSDLLGRAGGYTF	TGCGCCAGCAGCGACCTTCTCGGCAGGGCAGGTGGCTACACCTTC
NA	15	TRBJ2-3	TRBV25-1	NA	CASSEGSSSTDTQYF	TGTGCCAGCAGTGAAGGCTCATCTAGCACAGATACGCAGTATTTT
once	15	TRBJ2-5	TRBV18	NA	CASSPLSGRSETQYF	TGTGCCAGCTCACCACTTTCGGGTCGATCGGAGACCCAGTACTTC
NA	16	TRBJ1-2	TRBV18	NA	CASSPVGGARGYGYTF	TGTGCCAGCTCACCCGTTGGGGGGGCGCGAGGCTATGGCTACACCTTC
NA	15	TRBJ2-7	TRBV9	NA	CASSVAHRALHEQYF	TGTGCCAGCAGCGTAGCTCACAGGGCCCTCCACGAGCAGTACTTC